This paragraph reports one T cell receptor beta chain. Here immunoSEQ multiplex PCR was the method, and the copy in TCRdb shows in-frame clones only, minus some. The data contain fewer than 120,000 clones, about 81% of them singletons. These data are taken from a study of T cell responses to AZD1222 COVID-19 vaccine. Losses at the gene ends were 3 bases for V and 4 bases for J; bases not matched to a gene: 8. The CDR3 sequence is 18 residues long. The V gene's germline CDR1 is KGHSH and CDR2 LQKENI. The receptor was isolated from an adult in good health. The starting material was peripheral blood, obtained on day 0 of AZD1222 vaccination. The genes are TRBV18 and TRBJ2-2; 13 bases line up with TRBD2. CDR3: CASSPRLAGGRITGELFF. The DNA for the CDR3 is TGTGCCAGCTCACCCAGACTAGCGGGAGGTCGGATCACCGGGGAGCTGTTTTTT. The variable domain in full, completed from reference TRBV18 and TRBJ2-2, reads NAGVMQNPRHLVRRRGQEARLRCSPMKGHSHVYWYRQLPEEGLKFMVYLQKENIIDESGMPKERFSAEFPKEGPSILRIQQVVRGDSAAYFCASSPRLAGGRITGELFFGEGSRLTVL.